Following are 26 T cell receptor beta chains from one sample sequenced in a study of blood T cell repertoires in COVID-19. Clones were read by immunoSEQ multiplex PCR, and TCRdb kept only the in-frame ones, dropping some. The table includes a few hundred thousand clones, 65% to 90% detected once. The sample taken for sequencing was PBMCs or T cells enriched from blood (not recorded which). The receptors were gathered from a woman younger than 35 who had recovered from COVID-19.

V and J are TRBV27 and TRBJ2-7; TRBD1 matches at 8 bases. Germline V gene data show CDR1 as MNHEY and CDR2 as SMNVEV (reference sequence). V was clipped by 2 bases and J by 6 bases; unmatched bases: 12. The CDR3 consists of 16 residues. Here the CDR3 DNA reads TGTGCCAGCAGTTTACGTCGGACAGGGATTAGGTCCGAGCAGTACTTC. Translating it yields CASSLRRTGIRSEQYF.

This rearrangement joins TRBV7-3 to TRBJ2-1; TRBD1 aligns across 9 bases. The CDR3 is 14 amino acids. Trimming took 3 bases from V and 6 from J; bases not matched to a gene: 3. Germline loops: CDR1 SGHTA, CDR2 FQGTGA. DNA of the CDR3: TGTGCCAGCAGCTTCGGACAGGGGATCAATGAGCAGTTCTTC. It specifies CASSFGQGINEQFF.

This chain joins TRBV19 and TRBJ1-1, with D tentatively TRBD1 (5 bases). The CDR3 contains 14 residues. Germline values: CDR1 LNHDA, CDR2 SQIVND (reference sequence). Trimming left V 1 base short and J 4 bases short, with 10 bases between. DNA for the CDR3: TGTGCCAGTAGTATAGGGGGAGGGGTCACTGAAGCTTTCTTT. Encoded protein: CASSIGGGVTEAFF.

This chain links TRBV10-3 with TRBJ2-1, with 10 bases matching TRBD1. Germline CDR1 reads ENHRY; CDR2 reads SYGVKD. There are 15 residues in the CDR3. V was pared by 6 bases and J by 5 bases, with 7 bases of the junction left unmatched. In nucleotides, the CDR3 is TGTGCCATCAGGGTCGGGACAGGGGCAAACAATGAGCAGTTCTTC. It yields the protein CAIRVGTGANNEQFF.

The chain links TRBV19 to TRBJ1-1, with TRBD1 as a possible D gene (6 bases). Per the germline V gene, CDR1 is LNHDA and CDR2 is SQIVND (reference sequence). The V end lost 7 bases, the J end lost 0 bases, and 15 bases lay between the germline ends. The CDR3 spans 15 residues. CDR3 in DNA: TGTGCCAGTAACGACGACAGGAACTTGAACACTGAAGCTTTCTTT. Translation: CASNDDRNLNTEAFF.

J is TRBJ1-1 and V is TRBV28, with 9 bases identical to TRBD1. The CDR3 is 12 residues long. The ends lost 4 bases at V and 10 bases at J; junction bases unmatched: 4. CDR1 and CDR2 from the germline V gene are MDHEN and SYDVKM. CDR3 nucleotides: TGTGCCAGCAGTTCACAGGGGGCGAGAGCTTTCTTT. Protein product: CASSSQGARAFF.

This chain links TRBV28 with TRBJ1-1, with D perhaps TRBD1 (5 bases). Germline V gene lookup returns CDR1 MDHEN and CDR2 SYDVKM. Between the trimmed V and J ends, which lost 7 bases and 6 bases, there was a span of 21 bases. The CDR3 totals 15 residues. The CDR3 here is CASTSRRGGIAEAFF. The CDR3 DNA reads as TGTGCCAGCACCAGTCGAAGGGGAGGTATCGCTGAAGCTTTCTTT.

The chain employs TRBV14 and TRBJ1-1; TRBD1 is a possible D gene (6 bases). V lost 1 base and J 11 bases, leaving 14 bases between the germline ends. Germline V gene lookup returns CDR1 SGHDN and CDR2 FVKESK. CDR3 size: 13 residues. CDR3 residues: CASSQVAGGYAFF. The CDR3 bases are TGTGCCAGCAGCCAAGTTGCTGGGGGCTACGCTTTCTTT.

The rearrangement joins TRBV24-1 to TRBJ2-1, with D tentatively TRBD2 (6 bases). V was pared by 6 bases and J by 4 bases, with 9 bases between. The germline V gene has CDR1 KGHDR and CDR2 SFDVKD. CDR3 length: 13 amino acids. The CDR3 sequence: CATSLSGYNEQFF. The CDR3 bases are TGTGCCACCAGTCTGAGCGGGTACAATGAGCAGTTCTTC.

This chain uses TRBV19 with TRBJ1-1; 7 bases are shared with TRBD1. CDR1 LNHDA and CDR2 SQIVND come from the germline V gene (reference sequence). This CDR3 has 14 amino acids. Trimming cost V 10 bases and J 1 base; bases outside gene matches: 9. The CDR3 DNA reads as TGTGCCACCCCCGACAGGGTAGCGAACACTGAAGCTTTCTTT. Translated, it gives CATPDRVANTEAFF.

This clone turned up a few times. Here the CDR3 DNA reads TGTGCTAGTGGTTTGGCTACAGGGGGCCAGGGAAACACCATATATTTT. Translating gives CASGLATGGQGNTIYF. V usage is TRBV12-5 and J usage is TRBJ1-3; 9 bases fit TRBD1. The V gene end was trimmed by 1 base and the J gene end by 4 bases; junction bases not matched to a gene: 5. From germline, CDR1 is LGHNT and CDR2 FRNRAP. CDR3 length: 16 residues.

This chain uses TRBV5-6 with TRBJ2-2, with 7 bases that match TRBD2. The CDR3 consists of 17 residues. With V trimmed by 4 bases and J by 6 bases, 15 bases remained unmatched. Germline V gene data show CDR1 as SGHDT and CDR2 as YYEEEE. The CDR3 reads CASSLSSGVGNSGELFF. The CDR3 DNA reads as TGTGCCAGCAGCCTATCCAGCGGGGTTGGCAACTCCGGGGAGCTGTTTTTT.

This sequence joins TRBV2 and TRBJ1-2; D uncertain. V was cut by 6 bases and J by 4 bases, with 15 bases left in between. This CDR3 has 14 amino acids. The germline gives CDR1 SNHLY, CDR2 FYNNEI. As DNA, the CDR3 is TGTGCCAGCAGAGTAGAACAGTTCGGCTATGGCTACACCTTC. Its protein is CASRVEQFGYGYTF.

The V gene is TRBV28, the J gene TRBJ2-1; TRBD1 matches at 7 bases. Trimming removed 6 bases from V and 4 bases from J; junction bases left unmatched: 9. Germline V gives CDR1 MDHEN, CDR2 SYDVKM. The CDR3 runs to 15 residues. Here the CDR3 DNA reads TGTGCCAGCAGCAACCCGGGACAGCATTACAATGAGCAGTTCTTC. Translating gives CASSNPGQHYNEQFF.

Note on this clone: This specimen includes other DNA sequences encoding the same CDR3. The chain carries TRBV3-1 (or the pseudogene TRBV3-2) and TRBJ2-1, with 8 bases aligning to TRBD2. Germline V gene data show CDR1 as LGHDT and CDR2 as YNNKEL (reference sequence). After removal of 0 bases from V and 2 bases from J, the junction contained 0 bases not matched to a gene. The CDR3 extends over 15 amino acids. The CDR3 nucleotides are TGTGCCAGCAGCCAAGACGGGGGGGCCTACAATGAGCAGTTCTTC. Protein: CASSQDGGAYNEQFF.

This chain uses TRBV4-1 with TRBJ2-5; 12 bases map to TRBD2. The CDR3 has 18 amino acids. V was pared by 1 base and J by 1 base, with 7 bases of the junction left unmatched. Germline V lookup: CDR1 MGHRA, CDR2 YSYEKL. CDR3: CASSQGLAGEGPQETQYF. As DNA, the CDR3 is TGCGCCAGCAGCCAAGGACTAGCGGGAGAGGGGCCCCAAGAGACCCAGTACTTC.

Ten or more counts support this clone. The V and J genes are TRBV2 and TRBJ1-4, with D uncertain. V was shortened by 4 bases and J by 0 bases, with 15 bases between the two germline ends. The CDR3 totals 17 residues. Per germline, CDR1 SNHLY and CDR2 FYNNEI. CDR3: CASSAPWEESTNEKLFF. The CDR3 DNA is TGTGCCAGCAGTGCACCCTGGGAGGAGTCAACTAATGAAAAACTGTTTTTT.

The chain links TRBV18 to TRBJ1-2; 7 bases fit TRBD1. The CDR3 length is 15 residues. From germline, CDR1 is KGHSH and CDR2 LQKENI. After removal of 3 bases from V and 3 bases from J, the junction contained 7 bases not matched to a gene. The CDR3 loop is CASSPKNRGDYGYTF. The CDR3 bases are TGTGCCAGCTCACCGAAGAACAGGGGAGACTATGGCTACACCTTC.

V is TRBV28 and J is TRBJ1-1; 7 bases are shared with TRBD1. V lost 6 bases, J lost 0 bases, and 7 bases stayed unmatched. The CDR3 covers 15 residues. Germline V gene lookup returns CDR1 MDHEN and CDR2 SYDVKM. The CDR3 DNA reads TGTGCCAGCAGCTCAGGGGGACAGATGAACACTGAAGCTTTCTTT. This sequence encodes CASSSGGQMNTEAFF. Supplemented by reference TRBV28 and TRBJ1-1, the full variable domain reads DVKVTQSSRYLVKRTGEKVFLECVQDMDHENMFWYRQDPGLGLRLIYFSYDVKMKEKGDIPEGYSVSREKKERFSLILESASTNQTSMYLCASSSGGQMNTEAFFGQGTRLTVV.

The V call is TRBV3-1 (or the pseudogene TRBV3-2), the J call TRBJ1-2; D is undetermined. CDR3 length: 14 amino acids. CDR1 is LGHDT, CDR2 YNNKEL, per germline (reference sequence). V lost 2 bases and J 6 bases, leaving 13 bases between the germline ends. The CDR3 bases are TGTGCCAGCAGCCAAAACCAGTGGACTCATGGCTACACCTTC. Amino acid sequence: CASSQNQWTHGYTF.

The CDR3 sequence is CASSDREDQPQHF. The CDR3 DNA is TGTGCCAGCAGTGACAGGGAGGATCAGCCCCAGCATTTT. The chain carries TRBV27 and TRBJ1-5; TRBD1 agrees at 7 bases. In germline, CDR1 is MNHEY, CDR2 SMNVEV (reference sequence). With 5 bases clipped from V and 5 bases from J, the junction kept 3 bases outside the gene matches. This CDR3 region has 13 residues.

As DNA, the CDR3 is TGTGCCAGCAGTTTATCGTTATGGGGGCGGTATGAAAAACTGTTTTTT. It translates to CASSLSLWGRYEKLFF. The chain has TRBV28 and TRBJ1-4, with D possibly being TRBD1 (6 bases). The germline V and J ends were trimmed by 1 base and 6 bases, with 15 bases remaining between them. This CDR3 spans 16 amino acids. CDR1 MDHEN and CDR2 SYDVKM come from the germline V gene.

V and J are TRBV27 and TRBJ2-2, with D possibly being TRBD2 (5 bases). Germline V CDR1 and CDR2: MNHEY, SMNVEV (reference sequence). With 7 bases removed from V and 3 bases from J, the gap between germline ends came to 18 bases. This CDR3 is built from 16 residues. The CDR3 region has the DNA TGTGCCAGCACGGCCGGGCCGGGAACGGACACCGGGGAGCTGTTTTTT. Its translation: CASTAGPGTDTGELFF.

The V and J genes are TRBV18 and TRBJ1-3, with 9 positions matching TRBD1. The CDR3 has 17 amino acids. Germline values: CDR1 KGHSH, CDR2 LQKENI. V gave up 1 base and J gave up 4 bases; unmatched junction bases: 8. In DNA, the CDR3 is TGTGCCAGCTCACCACTAATGGACAGGGGTAGCGGAAACACCATATATTTT. It specifies CASSPLMDRGSGNTIYF.

This sequence joins TRBV19 and TRBJ2-2; TRBD2 aligns across 8 bases. The CDR3 has 13 amino acids. Germline CDR1 is LNHDA and CDR2 is SQIVND (reference sequence). J lost 6 bases, V lost 3 bases, and 0 bases had no gene match. Here the CDR3 DNA reads TGTGCCAGTAGTATCGGGGGGGCCGGGGAGCTGTTTTTT. The encoded protein is CASSIGGAGELFF.

This chain joins TRBV9 and TRBJ2-1; tentative D call: TRBD2 (5 bases). Germline lookup yields CDR1 SGDLS and CDR2 YYNGEE. Trimming took 0 bases from V and 2 from J, leaving 9 bases between them. The CDR3 is made up of 15 amino acids. The CDR3 is CASSVDGETYNEQFF. CDR3 DNA sequence: TGTGCCAGCAGCGTAGACGGGGAGACCTACAATGAGCAGTTCTTC.